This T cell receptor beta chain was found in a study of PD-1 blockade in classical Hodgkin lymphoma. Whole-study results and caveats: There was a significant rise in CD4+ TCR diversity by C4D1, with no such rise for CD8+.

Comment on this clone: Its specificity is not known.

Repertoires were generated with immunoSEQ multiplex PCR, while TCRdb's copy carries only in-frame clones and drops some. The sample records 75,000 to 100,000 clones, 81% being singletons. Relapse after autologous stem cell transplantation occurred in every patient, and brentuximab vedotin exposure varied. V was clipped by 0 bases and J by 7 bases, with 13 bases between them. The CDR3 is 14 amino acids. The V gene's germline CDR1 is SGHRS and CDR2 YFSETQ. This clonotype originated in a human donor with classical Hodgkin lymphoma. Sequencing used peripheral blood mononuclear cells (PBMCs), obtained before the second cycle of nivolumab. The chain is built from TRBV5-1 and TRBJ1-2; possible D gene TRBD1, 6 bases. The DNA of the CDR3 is TGCGCCAGCAGCTTGGACAGGGTCTTCGGTGGCTACACCTTC. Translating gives CASSLDRVFGGYTF.